This TCR beta chain was found in a study of vaccination and CD4 T cells after COVID-19. The wider study: Cells received overlapping spike peptides from SARS-CoV-2, HCoV-NL63, HCoV-OC43 and HCoV-229E as stimulation.

Treatment noted: roughly 10-day PBMC culture with coronavirus spike peptide pools or control peptides (ViraFEST assay). Half the medium was exchanged for fresh IL-2 medium on days 3 and 7. Upon completion of around nine days of culture, CD4+ T cells were isolated via negative selection. Sequenced with the Oncomine TCR Beta short-read assay was DNA taken from cultured CD4+ T cells. Extraction of genomic DNA was performed on cultured CD4+ T cells. Using its own MiXCR run on the PCR reads, TCRdb lists one record per CDR3 protein. The sample has 9,500 to 15,000 distinct CDR3 sequences, roughly 60% seen once. Trimming took off 2 bases at V and 3 bases at J, with 8 bases between the two ends. From germline, CDR1 is SGHAT and CDR2 FQDESV (reference sequence). The CDR3 consists of 13 residues. This clonotype has just one count. Its antigen is unidentified.

The chain recombines TRBV11-1 with TRBJ2-7; D is undetermined. The source is a human donor who had recovered from COVID-19. What was sequenced was CD4+ T cells from blood, cultured in vitro. The DNA of the CDR3 is TGTGCCAGCAGCTTAAGTAGAGACTACGAGCAGTACTTC. Protein sequence: CASSLSRDYEQYF.